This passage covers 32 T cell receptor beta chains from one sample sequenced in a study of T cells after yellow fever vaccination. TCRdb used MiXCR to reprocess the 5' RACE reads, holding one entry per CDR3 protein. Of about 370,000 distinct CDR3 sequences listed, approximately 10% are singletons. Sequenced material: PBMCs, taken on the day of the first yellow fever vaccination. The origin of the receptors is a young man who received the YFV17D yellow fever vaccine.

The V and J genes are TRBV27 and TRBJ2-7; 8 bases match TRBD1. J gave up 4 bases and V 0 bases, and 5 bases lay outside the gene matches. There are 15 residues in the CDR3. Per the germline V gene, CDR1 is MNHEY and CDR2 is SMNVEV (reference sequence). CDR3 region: CASSLSPGGEYEQYF. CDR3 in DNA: TGTGCCAGCAGTTTATCGCCAGGGGGCGAATACGAGCAGTACTTC.

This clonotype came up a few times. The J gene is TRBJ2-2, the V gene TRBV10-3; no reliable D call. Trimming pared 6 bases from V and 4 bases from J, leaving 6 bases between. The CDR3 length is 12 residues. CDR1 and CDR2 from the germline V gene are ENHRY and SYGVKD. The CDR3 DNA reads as TGTGCCATCAGGCAGAGCACCGGGGAGCTGTTTTTT. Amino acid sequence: CAIRQSTGELFF.

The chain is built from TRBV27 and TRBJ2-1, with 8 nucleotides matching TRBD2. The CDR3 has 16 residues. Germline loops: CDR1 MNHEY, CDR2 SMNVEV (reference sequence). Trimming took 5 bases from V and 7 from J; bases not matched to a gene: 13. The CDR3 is CASSLGVGGATNEQFF. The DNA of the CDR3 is TGTGCCAGCAGTCTTGGGGTCGGGGGGGCGACGAATGAGCAGTTCTTC.

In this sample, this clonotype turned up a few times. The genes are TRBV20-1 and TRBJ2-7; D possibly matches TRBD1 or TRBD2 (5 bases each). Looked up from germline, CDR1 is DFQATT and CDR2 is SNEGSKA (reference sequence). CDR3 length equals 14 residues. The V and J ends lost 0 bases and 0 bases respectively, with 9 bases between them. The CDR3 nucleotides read TGCAGTGCTAGAGATTACGGGGCCTCCTACGAGCAGTACTTC. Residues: CSARDYGASYEQYF.

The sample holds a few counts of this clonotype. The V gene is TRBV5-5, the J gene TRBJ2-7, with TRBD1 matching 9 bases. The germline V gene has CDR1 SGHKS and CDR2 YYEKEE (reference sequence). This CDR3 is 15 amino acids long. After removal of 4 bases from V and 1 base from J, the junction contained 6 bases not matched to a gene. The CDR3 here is CASSQIDRGSYEQYF. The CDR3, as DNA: TGTGCCAGCAGCCAGATTGACAGGGGGTCCTACGAGCAGTACTTC.

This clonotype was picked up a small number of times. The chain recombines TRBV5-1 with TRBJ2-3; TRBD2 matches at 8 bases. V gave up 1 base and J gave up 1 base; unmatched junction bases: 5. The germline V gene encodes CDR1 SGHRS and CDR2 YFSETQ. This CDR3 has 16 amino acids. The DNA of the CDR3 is TGCGCCAGCAGCTTGCGGGGGGGGGCCGGCACAGATACGCAGTATTTT. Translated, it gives CASSLRGGAGTDTQYF.

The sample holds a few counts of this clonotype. The CDR3 nucleotides read TGCAGTGCTAGAGATCGGACAGGGTTCGAGACCCAGTACTTC. It codes for CSARDRTGFETQYF. This sequence joins TRBV20-1 and TRBJ2-5; 8 bases match TRBD1. From germline, CDR1 is DFQATT and CDR2 SNEGSKA (reference sequence). The CDR3 has 14 residues. V dropped 0 bases and J dropped 5; count of bases not matched to a gene: 5.

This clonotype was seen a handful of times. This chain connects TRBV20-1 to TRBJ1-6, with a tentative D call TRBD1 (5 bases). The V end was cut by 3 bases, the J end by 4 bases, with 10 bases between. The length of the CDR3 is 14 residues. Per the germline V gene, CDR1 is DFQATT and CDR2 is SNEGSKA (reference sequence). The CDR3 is CSARQGTYNSPLHF. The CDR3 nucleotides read TGCAGTGCTAGGCAGGGCACATATAATTCACCCCTCCACTTT.

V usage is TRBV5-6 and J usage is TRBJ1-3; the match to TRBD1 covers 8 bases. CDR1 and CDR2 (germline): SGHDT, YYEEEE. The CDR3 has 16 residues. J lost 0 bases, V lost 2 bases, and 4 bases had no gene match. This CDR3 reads CASSFDRGFSGNTIYF. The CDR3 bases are TGTGCCAGCAGCTTCGACAGGGGATTCTCTGGAAACACCATATATTTT.

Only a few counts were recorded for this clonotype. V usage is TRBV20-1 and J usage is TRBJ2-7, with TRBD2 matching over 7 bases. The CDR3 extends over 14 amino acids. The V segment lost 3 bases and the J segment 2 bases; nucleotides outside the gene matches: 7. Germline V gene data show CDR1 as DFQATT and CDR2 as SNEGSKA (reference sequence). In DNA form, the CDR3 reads TGCAGTGCTAGCGACCACGGGACTACCTACGAGCAGTACGTC. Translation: CSASDHGTTYEQYV.

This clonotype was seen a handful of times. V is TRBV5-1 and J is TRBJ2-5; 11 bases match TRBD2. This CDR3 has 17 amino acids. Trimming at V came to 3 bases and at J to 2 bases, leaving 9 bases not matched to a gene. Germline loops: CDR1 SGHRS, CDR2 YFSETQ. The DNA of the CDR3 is TGCGCCAGCAGCTCCCGCCTGACTAGCGGGGAACAAGAGACCCAGTACTTC. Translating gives CASSSRLTSGEQETQYF.

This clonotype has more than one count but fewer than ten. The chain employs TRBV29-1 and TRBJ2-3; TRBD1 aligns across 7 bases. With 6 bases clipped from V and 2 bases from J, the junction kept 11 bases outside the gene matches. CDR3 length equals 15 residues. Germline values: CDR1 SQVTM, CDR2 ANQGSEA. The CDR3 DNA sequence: TGCAGCGTCACGCAGGGACAGACAACCACAGATACGCAGTATTTT. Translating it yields CSVTQGQTTTDTQYF.

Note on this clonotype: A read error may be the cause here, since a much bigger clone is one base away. CDR3 DNA sequence: TGCGCCAGCAGCTCGGGGACTAGCGGGGGAATCGGGACCGGGGAGCTGTTTTTT. It encodes CASSSGTSGGIGTGELFF. The V call is TRBV5-1, the J call TRBJ2-2; 14 nucleotides align to TRBD2. With V trimmed by 3 bases and J by 5 bases, 9 bases remained unmatched. CDR3 length: 18 residues. CDR1 is SGHRS and CDR2 is YFSETQ in the germline V gene.

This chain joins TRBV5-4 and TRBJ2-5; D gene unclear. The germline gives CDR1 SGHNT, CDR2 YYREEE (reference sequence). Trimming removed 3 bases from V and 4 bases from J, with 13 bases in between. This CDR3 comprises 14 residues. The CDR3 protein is CASSSPTEGETQYF. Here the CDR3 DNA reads TGTGCCAGCAGCTCGCCGACCGAAGGAGAGACCCAGTACTTC.

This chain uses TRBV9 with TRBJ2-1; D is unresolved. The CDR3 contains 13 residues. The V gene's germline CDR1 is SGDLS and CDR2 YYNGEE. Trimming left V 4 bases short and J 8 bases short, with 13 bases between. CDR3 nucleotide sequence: TGTGCCAGCAGCCTGTATCGGGCCGATGAGCAGTTCTTC. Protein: CASSLYRADEQFF.

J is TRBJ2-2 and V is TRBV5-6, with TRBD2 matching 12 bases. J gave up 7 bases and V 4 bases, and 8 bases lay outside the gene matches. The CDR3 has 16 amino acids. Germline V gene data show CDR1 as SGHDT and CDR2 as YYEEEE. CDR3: CASSTPSGGAVGELFF. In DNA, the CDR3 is TGTGCCAGCAGCACCCCTAGCGGGGGGGCCGTCGGGGAGCTGTTTTTT.

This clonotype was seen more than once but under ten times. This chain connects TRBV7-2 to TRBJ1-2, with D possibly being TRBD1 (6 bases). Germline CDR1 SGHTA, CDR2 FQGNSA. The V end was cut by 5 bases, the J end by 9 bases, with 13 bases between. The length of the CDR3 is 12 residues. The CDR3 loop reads CASSLWRGRYTF. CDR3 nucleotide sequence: TGTGCCAGCAGCCTTTGGCGGGGGCGCTACACCTTC.

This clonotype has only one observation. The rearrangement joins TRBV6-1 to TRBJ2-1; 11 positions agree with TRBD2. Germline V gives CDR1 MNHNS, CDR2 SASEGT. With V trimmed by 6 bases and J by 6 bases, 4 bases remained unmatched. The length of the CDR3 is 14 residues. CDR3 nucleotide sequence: TGTGCCAGCAGACCTAGCGGGGGGCTCAATGAGCAGTTCTTC. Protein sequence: CASRPSGGLNEQFF.

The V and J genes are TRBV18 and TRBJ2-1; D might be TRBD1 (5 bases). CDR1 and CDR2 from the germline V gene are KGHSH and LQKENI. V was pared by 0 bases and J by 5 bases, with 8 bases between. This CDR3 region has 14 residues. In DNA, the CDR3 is TGTGCCAGCTCACCACCTACAGGTAACAATGAGCAGTTCTTC. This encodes CASSPPTGNNEQFF. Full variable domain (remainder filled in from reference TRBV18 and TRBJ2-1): NAGVMQNPRHLVRRRGQEARLRCSPMKGHSHVYWYRQLPEEGLKFMVYLQKENIIDESGMPKERFSAEFPKEGPSILRIQQVVRGDSAAYFCASSPPTGNNEQFFGPGTRLTVL.

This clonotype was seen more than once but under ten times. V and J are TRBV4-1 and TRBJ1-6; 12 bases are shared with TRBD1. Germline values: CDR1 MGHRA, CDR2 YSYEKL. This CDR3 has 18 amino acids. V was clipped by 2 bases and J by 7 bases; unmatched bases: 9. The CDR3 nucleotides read TGCGCCAGCAGCCAAACCGGGACAGGGGGCGCGTGGAATTCACCCCTCCACTTT. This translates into CASSQTGTGGAWNSPLHF.

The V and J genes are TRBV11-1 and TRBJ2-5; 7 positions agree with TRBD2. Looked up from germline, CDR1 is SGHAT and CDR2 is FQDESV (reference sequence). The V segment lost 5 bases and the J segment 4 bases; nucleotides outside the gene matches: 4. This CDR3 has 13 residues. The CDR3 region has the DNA TGTGCCAGCAGCAGCGGGGTCGGAGAGACCCAGTACTTC. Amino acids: CASSSGVGETQYF.

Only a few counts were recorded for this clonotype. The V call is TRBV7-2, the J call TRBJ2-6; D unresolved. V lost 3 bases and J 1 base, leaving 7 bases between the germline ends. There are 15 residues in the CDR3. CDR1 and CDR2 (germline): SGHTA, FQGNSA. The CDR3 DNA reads TGTGCCAGCAGCTTTTTCCTGTCTGGGGCCAACGTCCTGACTTTC. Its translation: CASSFFLSGANVLTF.

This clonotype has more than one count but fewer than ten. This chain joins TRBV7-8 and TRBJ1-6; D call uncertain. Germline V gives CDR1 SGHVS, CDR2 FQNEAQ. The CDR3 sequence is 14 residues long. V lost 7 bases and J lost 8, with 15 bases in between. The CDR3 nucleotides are TGTGCCAGCACAATTAATTGGGCGGATTCACCCCTCCACTTT. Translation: CASTINWADSPLHF.

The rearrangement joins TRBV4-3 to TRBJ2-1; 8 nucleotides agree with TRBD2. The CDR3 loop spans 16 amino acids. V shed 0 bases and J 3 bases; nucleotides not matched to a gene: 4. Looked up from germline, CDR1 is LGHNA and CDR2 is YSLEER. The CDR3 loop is CASSQDRAGDYNEQFF. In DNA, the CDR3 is TGCGCCAGCAGCCAAGATCGAGCGGGGGACTACAATGAGCAGTTCTTC.

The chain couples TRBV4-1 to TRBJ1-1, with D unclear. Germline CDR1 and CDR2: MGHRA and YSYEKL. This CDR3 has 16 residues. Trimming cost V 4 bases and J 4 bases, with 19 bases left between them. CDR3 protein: CASSLPWREIGTEAFF. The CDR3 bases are TGCGCCAGCAGCCTACCCTGGAGGGAGATCGGCACTGAAGCTTTCTTT.

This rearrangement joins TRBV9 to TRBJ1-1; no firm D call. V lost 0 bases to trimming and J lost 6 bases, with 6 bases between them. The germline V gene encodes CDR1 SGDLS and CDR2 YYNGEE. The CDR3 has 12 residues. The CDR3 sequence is CASSVVGSEAFF. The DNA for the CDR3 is TGTGCCAGCAGCGTAGTGGGGTCTGAAGCTTTCTTT. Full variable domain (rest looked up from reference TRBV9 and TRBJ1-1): DSGVTQTPKHLITATGQRVTLRCSPRSGDLSVYWYQQSLDQGLQFLIQYYNGEERAKGNILERFSAQQFPDLHSELNLSSLELGDSALYFCASSVVGSEAFFGQGTRLTVV.

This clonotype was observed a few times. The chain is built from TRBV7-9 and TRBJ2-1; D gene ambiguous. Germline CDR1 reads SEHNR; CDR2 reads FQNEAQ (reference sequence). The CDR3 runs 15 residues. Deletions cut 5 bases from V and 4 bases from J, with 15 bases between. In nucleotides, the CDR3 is TGTGCCAGCAGCCCAGCCACATCGGCGTACAATGAGCAGTTCTTC. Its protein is CASSPATSAYNEQFF. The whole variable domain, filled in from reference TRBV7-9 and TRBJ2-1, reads DTGVSQNPRHKITKRGQNVTFRCDPISEHNRLYWYRQTLGQGPEFLTYFQNEAQLEKSRLLSDRFSAERPKGSFSTLEIQRTEQGDSAMYLCASSPATSAYNEQFFGPGTRLTVL.

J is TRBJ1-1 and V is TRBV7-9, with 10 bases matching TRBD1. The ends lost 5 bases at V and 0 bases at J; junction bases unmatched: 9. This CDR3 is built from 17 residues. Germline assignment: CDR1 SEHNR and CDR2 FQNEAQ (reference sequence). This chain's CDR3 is CASSPPGQGTLNTEAFF. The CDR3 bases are TGTGCCAGCAGCCCGCCGGGACAGGGGACCTTGAACACTGAAGCTTTCTTT.

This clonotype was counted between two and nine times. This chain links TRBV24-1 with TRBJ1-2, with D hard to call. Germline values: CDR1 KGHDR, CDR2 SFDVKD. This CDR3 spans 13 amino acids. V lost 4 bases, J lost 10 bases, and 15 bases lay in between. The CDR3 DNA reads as TGTGCCACCAGTGAGGACGGGTATTCGGACTACACCTTC. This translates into CATSEDGYSDYTF.

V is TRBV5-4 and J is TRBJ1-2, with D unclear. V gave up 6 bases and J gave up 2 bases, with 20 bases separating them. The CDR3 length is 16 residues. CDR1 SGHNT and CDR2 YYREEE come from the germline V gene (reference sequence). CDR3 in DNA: TGTGCCAGCAAGCTTGGAGGTTCAGACAAGAACTATGGCTACACCTTC. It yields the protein CASKLGGSDKNYGYTF.

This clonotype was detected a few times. In DNA, the CDR3 is TGTGCCAGCAGTGATAGCGGCGGCTCCTACGAGCAGTACTTC. The encoded protein is CASSDSGGSYEQYF. This chain uses TRBV25-1 with TRBJ2-7, with D perhaps matching TRBD2 (6 bases). The CDR3 sequence is 14 residues long. Germline V gives CDR1 MGHDK, CDR2 SYGVNS. With 3 bases removed from V and 0 bases from J, the gap between germline ends came to 9 bases.

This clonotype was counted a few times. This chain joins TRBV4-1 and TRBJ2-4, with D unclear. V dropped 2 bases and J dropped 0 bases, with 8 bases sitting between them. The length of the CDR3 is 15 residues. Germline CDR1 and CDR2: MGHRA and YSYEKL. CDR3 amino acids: CASSQFVGAKNIQYF. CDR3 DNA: TGCGCCAGCAGCCAATTTGTGGGAGCCAAAAACATTCAGTACTTC.